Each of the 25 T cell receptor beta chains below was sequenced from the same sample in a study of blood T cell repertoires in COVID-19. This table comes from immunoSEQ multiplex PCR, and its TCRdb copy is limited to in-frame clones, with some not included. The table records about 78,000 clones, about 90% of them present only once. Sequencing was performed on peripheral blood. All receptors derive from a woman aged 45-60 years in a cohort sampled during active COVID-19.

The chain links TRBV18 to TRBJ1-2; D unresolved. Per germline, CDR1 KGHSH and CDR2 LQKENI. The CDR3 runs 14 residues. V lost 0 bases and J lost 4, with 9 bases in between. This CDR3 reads CASSPPSGSYGYTF. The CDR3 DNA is TGTGCCAGCTCACCACCGTCCGGGAGCTATGGCTACACCTTC.

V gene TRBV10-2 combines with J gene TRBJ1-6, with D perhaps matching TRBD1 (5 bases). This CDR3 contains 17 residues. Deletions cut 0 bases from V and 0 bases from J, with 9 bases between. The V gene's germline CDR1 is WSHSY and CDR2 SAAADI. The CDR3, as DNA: TGCGCCAGCAGTGAGTCGATTGACAGCTCCTATAATTCACCCCTCCACTTT. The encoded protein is CASSESIDSSYNSPLHF.

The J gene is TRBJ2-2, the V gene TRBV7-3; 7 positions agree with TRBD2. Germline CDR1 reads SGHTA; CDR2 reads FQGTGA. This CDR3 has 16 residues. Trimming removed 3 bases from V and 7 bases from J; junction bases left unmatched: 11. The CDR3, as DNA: TGTGCCAGCAGCTTGGAACGAGGGAGGGCCGGCGGGGAGCTGTTTTTT. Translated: CASSLERGRAGGELFF.

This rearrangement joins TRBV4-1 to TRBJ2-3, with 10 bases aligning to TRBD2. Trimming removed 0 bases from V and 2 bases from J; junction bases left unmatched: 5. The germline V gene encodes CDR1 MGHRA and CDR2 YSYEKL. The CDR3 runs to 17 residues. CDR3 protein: CASSQDLLAGPTDTQYF. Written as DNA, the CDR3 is TGCGCCAGCAGCCAAGATCTACTAGCGGGACCCACAGATACGCAGTATTTT.

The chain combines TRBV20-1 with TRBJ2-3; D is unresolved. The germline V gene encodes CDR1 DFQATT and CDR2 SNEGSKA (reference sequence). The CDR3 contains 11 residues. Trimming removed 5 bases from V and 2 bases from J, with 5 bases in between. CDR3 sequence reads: CSARLTDTQYF. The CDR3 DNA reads TGCAGTGCTCGACTCACAGATACGCAGTATTTT.

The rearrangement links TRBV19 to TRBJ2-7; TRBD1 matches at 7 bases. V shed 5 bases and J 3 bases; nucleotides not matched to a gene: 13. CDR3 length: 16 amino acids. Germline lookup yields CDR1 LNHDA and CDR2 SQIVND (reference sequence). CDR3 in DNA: TGTGCCAGTAGTTCCCCTCTTCCGGGACAGTACTACGAGCAGTACTTC. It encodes CASSSPLPGQYYEQYF.

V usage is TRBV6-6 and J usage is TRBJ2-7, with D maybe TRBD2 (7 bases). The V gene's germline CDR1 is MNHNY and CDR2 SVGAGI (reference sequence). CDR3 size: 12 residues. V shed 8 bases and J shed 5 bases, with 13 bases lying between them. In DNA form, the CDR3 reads TGTGCCAGCCGGGGGGCGGGAGACGAGCAGTACTTC. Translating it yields CASRGAGDEQYF.

The CDR3 loop is CASSPQAGLGGYEQYF. The CDR3 coding sequence is TGTGCCAGCAGCCCTCAGGCGGGACTAGGAGGTTACGAGCAGTACTTC. The J gene is TRBJ2-7, the V gene TRBV7-2, with TRBD2 matching 8 bases. Losses at the gene ends were 5 bases for V and 4 bases for J; bases not matched to a gene: 13. CDR1 is SGHTA and CDR2 is FQGNSA in the germline V gene. The CDR3 has 16 amino acids.

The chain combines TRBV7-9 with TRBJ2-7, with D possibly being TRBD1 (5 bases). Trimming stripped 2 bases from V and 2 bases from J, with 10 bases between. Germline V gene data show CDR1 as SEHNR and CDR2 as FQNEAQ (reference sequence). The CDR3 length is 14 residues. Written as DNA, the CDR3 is TGTGCCAGCAGCTTAAGGGGCAGGACCTACGAGCAGTACTTC. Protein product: CASSLRGRTYEQYF.

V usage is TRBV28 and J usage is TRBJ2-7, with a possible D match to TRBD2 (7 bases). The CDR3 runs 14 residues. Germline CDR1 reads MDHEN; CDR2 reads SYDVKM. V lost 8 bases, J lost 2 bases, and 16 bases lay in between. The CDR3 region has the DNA TGTGCCAGCGGAGGGGGGGGGAACCCCTACGAGCAGTACTTC. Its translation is CASGGGGNPYEQYF.

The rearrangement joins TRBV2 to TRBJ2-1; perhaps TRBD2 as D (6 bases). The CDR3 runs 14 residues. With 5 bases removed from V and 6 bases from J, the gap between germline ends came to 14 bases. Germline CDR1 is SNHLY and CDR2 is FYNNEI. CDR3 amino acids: CASSSWIAANEQFF. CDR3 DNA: TGTGCCAGCAGTTCTTGGATAGCGGCCAATGAGCAGTTCTTC.

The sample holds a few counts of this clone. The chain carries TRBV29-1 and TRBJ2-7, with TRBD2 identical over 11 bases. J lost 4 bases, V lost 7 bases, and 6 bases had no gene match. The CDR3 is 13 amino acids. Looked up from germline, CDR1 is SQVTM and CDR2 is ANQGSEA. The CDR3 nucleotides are TGCAGCGCCCTTAGGACTAGCGGGTACGAGCAGTACTTC. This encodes CSALRTSGYEQYF.

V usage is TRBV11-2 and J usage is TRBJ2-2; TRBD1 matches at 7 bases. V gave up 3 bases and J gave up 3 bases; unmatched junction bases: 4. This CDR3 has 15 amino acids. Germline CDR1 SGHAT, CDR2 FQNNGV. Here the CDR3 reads CASSFLGTDTGELFF. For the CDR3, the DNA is TGTGCCAGCAGCTTCCTCGGGACAGACACCGGGGAGCTGTTTTTT.

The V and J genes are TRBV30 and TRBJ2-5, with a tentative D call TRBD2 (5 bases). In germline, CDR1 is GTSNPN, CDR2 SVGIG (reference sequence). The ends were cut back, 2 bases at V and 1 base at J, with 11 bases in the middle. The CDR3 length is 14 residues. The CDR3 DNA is TGTGCCTGGAGTCCCGCCAGCGGCCAAGAGACCCAGTACTTC. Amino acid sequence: CAWSPASGQETQYF.

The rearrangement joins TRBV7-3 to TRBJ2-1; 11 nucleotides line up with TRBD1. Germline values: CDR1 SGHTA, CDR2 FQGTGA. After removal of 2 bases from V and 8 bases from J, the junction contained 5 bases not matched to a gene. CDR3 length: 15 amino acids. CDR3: CASSLSGQGADEQFF. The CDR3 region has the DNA TGTGCCAGCAGCTTATCCGGACAGGGGGCCGATGAGCAGTTCTTC.

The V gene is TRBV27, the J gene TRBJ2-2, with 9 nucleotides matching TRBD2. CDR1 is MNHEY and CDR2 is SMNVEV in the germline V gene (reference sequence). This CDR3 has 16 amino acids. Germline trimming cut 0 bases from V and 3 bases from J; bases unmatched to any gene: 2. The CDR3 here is CASSLSGTSYTGELFF. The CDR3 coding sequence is TGTGCCAGCAGTTTATCCGGGACTAGCTACACCGGGGAGCTGTTTTTT.

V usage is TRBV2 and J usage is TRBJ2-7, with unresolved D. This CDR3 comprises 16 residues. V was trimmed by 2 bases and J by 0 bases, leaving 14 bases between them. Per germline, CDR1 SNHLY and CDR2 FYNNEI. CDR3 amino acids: CASSESLPRLSYEQYF. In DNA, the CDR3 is TGTGCCAGCAGTGAATCGCTCCCGAGGCTCTCCTACGAGCAGTACTTC.

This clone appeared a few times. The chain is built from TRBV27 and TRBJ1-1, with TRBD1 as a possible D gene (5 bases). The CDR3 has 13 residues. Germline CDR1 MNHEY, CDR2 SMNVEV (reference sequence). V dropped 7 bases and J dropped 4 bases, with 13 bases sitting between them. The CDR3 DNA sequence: TGTGCCAGCACCCGGGGGTGGGGCACTGAAGCTTTCTTT. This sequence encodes CASTRGWGTEAFF.

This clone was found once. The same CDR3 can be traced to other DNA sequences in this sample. The CDR3 region is CASSSGQGSYNEQFF. The CDR3 bases are TGCGCCAGCAGCTCAGGACAGGGTTCGTACAATGAGCAGTTCTTC. The genes are TRBV5-1 and TRBJ2-1, with 8 bases aligning to TRBD1. This CDR3 is built from 15 residues. Germline V gives CDR1 SGHRS, CDR2 YFSETQ. The junction had 6 bases not matched to a gene; V was cut back by 3 bases and J by 4 bases. Full variable domain (remainder filled in from reference TRBV5-1 and TRBJ2-1): KAGVTQTPRYLIKTRGQQVTLSCSPISGHRSVSWYQQTPGQGLQFLFEYFSETQRNKGNFPGRFSGRQFSNSRSEMNVSTLELGDSALYLCASSSGQGSYNEQFFGPGTRLTVL.

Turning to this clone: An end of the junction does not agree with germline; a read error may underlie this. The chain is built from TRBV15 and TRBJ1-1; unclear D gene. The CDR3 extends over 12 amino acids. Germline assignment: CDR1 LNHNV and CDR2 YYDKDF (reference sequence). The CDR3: CATSHLIIAAEF. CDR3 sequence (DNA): TGTGCCACCAGCCACCTCATTATCGCGGCGGAATTT.

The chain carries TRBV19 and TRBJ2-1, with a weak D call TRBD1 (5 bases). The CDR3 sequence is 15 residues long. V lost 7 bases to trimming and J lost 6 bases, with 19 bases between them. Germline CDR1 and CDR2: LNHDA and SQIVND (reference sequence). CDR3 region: CASTPKWGPGNEQFF. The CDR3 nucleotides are TGTGCCAGTACCCCGAAGTGGGGCCCTGGCAATGAGCAGTTCTTC.

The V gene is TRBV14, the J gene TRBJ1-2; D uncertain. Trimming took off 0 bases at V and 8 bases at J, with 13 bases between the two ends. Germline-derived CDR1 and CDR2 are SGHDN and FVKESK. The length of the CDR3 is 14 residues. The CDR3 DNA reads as TGTGCCAGCAGCCAAGATGCTGGTGCCGGGGGCTACACCTTC. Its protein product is CASSQDAGAGGYTF.

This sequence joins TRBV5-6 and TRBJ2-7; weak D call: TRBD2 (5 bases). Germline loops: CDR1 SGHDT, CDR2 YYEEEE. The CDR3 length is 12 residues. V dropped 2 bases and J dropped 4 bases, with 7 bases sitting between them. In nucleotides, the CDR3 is TGTGCCAGCAGCTTTGGACTTTACGAGCAGTACTTC. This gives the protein CASSFGLYEQYF.

CDR3 region: CASSRGLSYEQYF. The CDR3 DNA reads as TGTGCCAGCAGCCGGGGACTGAGCTACGAGCAGTACTTC. The chain combines TRBV3-1 (or the pseudogene TRBV3-2) with TRBJ2-7, with a possible D match to TRBD2 (6 bases). This CDR3 contains 13 residues. Germline V gene lookup returns CDR1 LGHDT and CDR2 YNNKEL (reference sequence). V was pared by 4 bases and J by 3 bases, with 10 bases between.

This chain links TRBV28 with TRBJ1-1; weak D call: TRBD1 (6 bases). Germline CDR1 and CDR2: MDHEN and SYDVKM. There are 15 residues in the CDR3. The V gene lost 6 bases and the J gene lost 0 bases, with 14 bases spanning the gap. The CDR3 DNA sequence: TGTGCCAGCAGGTCTAAAACAGGGATGAACACTGAAGCTTTCTTT. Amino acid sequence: CASRSKTGMNTEAFF.